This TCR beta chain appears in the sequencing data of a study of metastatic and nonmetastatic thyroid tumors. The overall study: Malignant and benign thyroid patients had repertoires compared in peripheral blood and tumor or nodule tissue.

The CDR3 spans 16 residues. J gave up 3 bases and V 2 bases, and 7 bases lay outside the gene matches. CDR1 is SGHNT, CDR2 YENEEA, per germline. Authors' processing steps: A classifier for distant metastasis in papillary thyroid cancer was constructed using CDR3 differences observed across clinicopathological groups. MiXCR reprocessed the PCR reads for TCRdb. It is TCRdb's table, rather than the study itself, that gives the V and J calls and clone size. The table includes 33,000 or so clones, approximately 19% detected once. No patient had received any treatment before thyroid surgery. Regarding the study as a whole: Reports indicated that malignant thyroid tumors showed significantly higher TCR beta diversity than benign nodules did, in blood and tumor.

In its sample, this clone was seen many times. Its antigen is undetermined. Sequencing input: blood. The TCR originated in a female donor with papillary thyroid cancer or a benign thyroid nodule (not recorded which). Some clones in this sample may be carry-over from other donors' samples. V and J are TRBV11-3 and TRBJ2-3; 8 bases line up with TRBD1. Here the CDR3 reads CASSLMVTGVTDTQYF. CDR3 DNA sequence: TGTGCCAGCAGCTTAATGGTGACAGGGGTGACAGATACGCAGTATTTT. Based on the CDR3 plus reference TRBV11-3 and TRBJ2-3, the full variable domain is EAGVVQSPRYKIIEKKQPVAFWCNPISGHNTLYWYLQNLGQGPELLIRYENEEAVDDSQLPKDRFSAERLKGVDSTLKIQPAELGDSAVYLCASSLMVTGVTDTQYFGPGTRLTVL.